This T cell receptor beta chain was profiled in a study of technical replicates of blood from several donors. The junction had 7 bases not matched to a gene; V was cut back by 2 bases and J by 5 bases. The CDR3 is 15 amino acids. Germline values: CDR1 MNHNS, CDR2 SASEGT. Only in-frame clones appear in the TCRdb table, and some are missing; sequencing was by immunoSEQ multiplex PCR. The sample carries tens of thousands of clones, 90% to 95% recorded once. The receptor was derived from a human donor in good health. Some clones in this sample may be carry-over from other donors' samples. Source material: PBMCs. The gene calls are TRBV6-1 and TRBJ2-7; the match to TRBD2 covers 9 bases. This CDR3 is CASSELGLAINEQYF. The CDR3 DNA is TGTGCCAGCAGTGAACTAGGACTAGCGATAAACGAGCAGTACTTC.